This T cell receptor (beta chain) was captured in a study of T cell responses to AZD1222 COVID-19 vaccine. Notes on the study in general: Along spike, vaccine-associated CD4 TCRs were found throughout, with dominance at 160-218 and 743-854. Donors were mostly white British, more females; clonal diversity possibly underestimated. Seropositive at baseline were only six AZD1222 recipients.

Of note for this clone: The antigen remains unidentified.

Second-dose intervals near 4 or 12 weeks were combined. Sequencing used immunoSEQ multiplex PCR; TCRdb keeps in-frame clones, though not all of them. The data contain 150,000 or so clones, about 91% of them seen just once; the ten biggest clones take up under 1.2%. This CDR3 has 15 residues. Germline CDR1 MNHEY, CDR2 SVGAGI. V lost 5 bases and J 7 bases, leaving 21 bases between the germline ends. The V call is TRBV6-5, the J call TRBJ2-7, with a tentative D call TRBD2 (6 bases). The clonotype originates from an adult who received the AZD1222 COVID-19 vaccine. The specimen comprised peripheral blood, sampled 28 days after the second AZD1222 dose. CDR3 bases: TGTGCCAGCAGTCAAACCGGCGGGGTCCTATGGGAGCAGTACTTC. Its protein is CASSQTGGVLWEQYF.